The next 23 T cell receptor beta chains were all read from a single sample in a study of T cells in Graves' hyperthyroidism and ophthalmopathy. Researchers amplified the TCR beta CDR3 regions from RNA transcripts. The study used the HTBI primer set for a first-round RT-PCR of the TCR CDR3. TCRdb reprocessed the multiplex PCR reads with MiXCR, giving one entry per CDR3 protein. The table records roughly 400,000 distinct CDR3 sequences, around 16% of them present only once. Sequenced material: blood. The receptor source for this set is a young woman with Graves' hyperthyroidism that later progressed to Graves' ophthalmopathy.

There are a few counts of this clonotype. The chain is built from TRBV6-1 and TRBJ2-7, with 10 bases that match TRBD1. With V trimmed by 3 bases and J by 2 bases, 1 base remained unmatched. This CDR3 has 14 residues. Germline V gene sequence: CDR1 MNHNS, CDR2 SASEGT. CDR3 in DNA: TGTGCCAGCAGTGAGACAGGGGGCCCCTACGAGCAGTACTTC. Its translation is CASSETGGPYEQYF.

This clonotype occurred a few times. J is TRBJ1-2 and V is TRBV7-9; D is uncertain. V was pared by 4 bases and J by 8 bases, with 5 bases between. The length of the CDR3 is 10 residues. The germline V gene encodes CDR1 SEHNR and CDR2 FQNEAQ (reference sequence). CDR3 in amino acids: CASSSNGYTF. The CDR3 bases are TGTGCCAGCAGCTCGAACGGCTACACCTTC.

A remark on this clonotype: A much larger clone differs from this one at a single base, so this may be a read error. V usage is TRBV11-2 and J usage is TRBJ1-6; 7 bases are a match to TRBD1. Trimming cost V 5 bases and J 5 bases; bases outside gene matches: 6. Germline values: CDR1 SGHAT, CDR2 FQNNGV. The CDR3 has 15 amino acids. CDR3 sequence reads: CASSISGQNNSPLHF. The CDR3 DNA reads as TGTGCCAGCAGCATATCGGGACAGAATAATTCACCCCTCCACTTT.

The rearrangement uses TRBV28 and TRBJ1-1, with D hard to call. The germline V gene encodes CDR1 MDHEN and CDR2 SYDVKM. This CDR3 has 14 residues. Trimming left V 10 bases short and J 5 bases short, with 20 bases between. In DNA form, the CDR3 reads TGTGCCACCCTATCCGGAGTCGTTCAAACTGAAGCTTTCTTT. This codes for CATLSGVVQTEAFF. Based on the CDR3 plus reference TRBV28 and TRBJ1-1, the full variable domain is DVKVTQSSRYLVKRTGEKVFLECVQDMDHENMFWYRQDPGLGLRLIYFSYDVKMKEKGDIPEGYSVSREKKERFSLILESASTNQTSMYLCATLSGVVQTEAFFGQGTRLTVV.

This clonotype was observed a handful of times. The chain has TRBV20-1 and TRBJ1-5, with D unresolved. CDR3 size: 11 residues. V dropped 1 base and J dropped 10 bases, with 8 bases sitting between them. Germline V gives CDR1 DFQATT, CDR2 SNEGSKA (reference sequence). The chain's CDR3 is CSARVDGPQHF. The CDR3 region has the DNA TGCAGTGCTAGAGTGGATGGTCCCCAGCATTTT.

This clonotype has a handful of counts. The rearrangement joins TRBV9 to TRBJ2-1; D gene ambiguous. The germline V and J ends were trimmed by 4 bases and 4 bases, with 15 bases remaining between them. The CDR3 extends over 15 amino acids. Germline V CDR1 and CDR2: SGDLS, YYNGEE. The CDR3 protein is CASSTGGVRYNEQFF. The CDR3 DNA reads TGTGCCAGCAGCACCGGCGGAGTGCGGTACAATGAGCAGTTCTTC.

The table lists this clonotype with a few counts. The chain uses TRBV14 and TRBJ1-6; maybe TRBD1 (5 bases). Trimming took off 4 bases at V and 13 bases at J, with 17 bases between the two ends. This CDR3 is built from 14 residues. Per germline, CDR1 SGHDN and CDR2 FVKESK. The CDR3 bases are TGTGCCAGCAGCCTGGGACGGAGTATGTTCCCCCTCCACTTT. Its translation is CASSLGRSMFPLHF.

To note about this clonotype: A read error may be the cause here, since a much bigger clone is one base away. The J gene is TRBJ1-6, the V gene TRBV28; D gene unclear. The CDR3 length is 19 residues. Germline CDR1 and CDR2: MDHEN and SYDVKM. CDR3 amino acids: CGSKSGSVFAPTYNSPLHF. Here the CDR3 DNA reads TGTGGCAGCAAATCGGGCTCCGTCTTCGCGCCAACCTATAATTCACCCCTCCACTTT.

V is TRBV3-1 and J is TRBJ2-3; TRBD2 is a possible D gene (6 bases). V lost 1 base to trimming and J lost 8 bases, with 13 bases between them. Germline lookup yields CDR1 LGHDT and CDR2 YNNKEL (reference sequence). The CDR3 totals 14 residues. The CDR3 sequence: CASSQGGVGGTQYF. The CDR3 bases are TGTGCCAGCAGCCAAGGGGGGGTGGGAGGTACGCAGTATTTT.

The chain has TRBV30 and TRBJ2-7, with D possibly being TRBD2 (6 bases). This CDR3 comprises 14 residues. Trimming shortened V by 3 bases and J by 5 bases, and 17 bases separated the two germline ends. In germline, CDR1 is GTSNPN, CDR2 SVGIG (reference sequence). The CDR3 reads CAWSPGLASDEQYF. DNA for the CDR3: TGTGCCTGGAGCCCGGGGCTAGCGAGCGACGAGCAGTACTTC.

Details on this clonotype: The CDR3 carries no conserved terminal phenylalanine or tryptophan, so it likely arises from a read error. V usage is TRBV20-1 and J usage is TRBJ2-3; D may match TRBD1 or TRBD2 (5 bases each). The CDR3 has 16 residues. The V and J ends lost 3 bases and 2 bases respectively, with 18 bases between them. Germline values: CDR1 DFQATT, CDR2 SNEGSKA (reference sequence). The CDR3 sequence: CSARPPGRDLTDTQYL. The CDR3 DNA sequence: TGCAGTGCTAGGCCGCCCGGTAGGGACCTCACAGATACGCAGTATCTT.

This sequence joins TRBV7-9 and TRBJ2-7; D is ambiguous. This CDR3 is built from 14 residues. Trimming stripped 1 base from V and 6 bases from J, with 13 bases between. Germline V gene data show CDR1 as SEHNR and CDR2 as FQNEAQ (reference sequence). The CDR3 DNA is TGTGCCAGCAGCTTAGAGGTGGGCAGAGGCGAGCAGTACTTC. Translation gives CASSLEVGRGEQYF.

This clonotype was detected ten times or more. The chain recombines TRBV7-6 with TRBJ2-6, with D perhaps TRBD2 (5 bases). This CDR3 is 17 amino acids long. The V end lost 5 bases, the J end lost 2 bases, and 16 bases lay between the germline ends. Germline V CDR1 and CDR2: SGHVS, FNYEAQ. CDR3: CASSQMALGAGANVLTF. In nucleotides, the CDR3 is TGTGCCAGCAGCCAGATGGCTCTCGGGGCTGGGGCCAACGTCCTGACTTTC.

The rearrangement joins TRBV24-1 to TRBJ2-1; a possible D gene is TRBD2 (6 bases). The CDR3 totals 16 residues. The V gene lost 3 bases and the J gene lost 7 bases, with 18 bases spanning the gap. Germline loops: CDR1 KGHDR, CDR2 SFDVKD. This CDR3 reads CATSDEGSRGKNEQFF. In nucleotides, the CDR3 is TGTGCCACCAGTGATGAAGGCTCTCGGGGGAAGAATGAGCAGTTCTTC.

This clonotype appeared many times. The rearrangement uses TRBV5-1 and TRBJ2-7; TRBD1 matches at 9 bases. Trimming took 4 bases from V and 3 from J; bases not matched to a gene: 8. Germline-derived CDR1 and CDR2 are SGHRS and YFSETQ. This CDR3 has 15 amino acids. CDR3 loop: CASSDGTGSGYEQYF. Here the CDR3 DNA reads TGCGCCAGCAGCGACGGGACAGGGAGTGGCTACGAGCAGTACTTC.

This clonotype was counted only a few times. The rearrangement uses TRBV7-9 and TRBJ2-7; TRBD1 aligns across 12 bases. Germline V lookup: CDR1 SEHNR, CDR2 FQNEAQ (reference sequence). The CDR3 runs to 18 residues. Losses at the gene ends were 5 bases for V and 1 base for J; bases not matched to a gene: 12. CDR3 DNA: TGTGCCAGCAGCGGACCGGGACAGGGGGCTTCGGGATCCTACGAGCAGTACTTC. Protein: CASSGPGQGASGSYEQYF.

There are a few counts of this clonotype. The chain couples TRBV11-2 to TRBJ2-5, with D tentatively TRBD1 or TRBD2 (5 bases each). The germline V gene has CDR1 SGHAT and CDR2 FQNNGV. The length of the CDR3 is 16 residues. V lost 6 bases and J lost 5, with 22 bases in between. The CDR3 region is CASRTGTNQMHETQYF. The CDR3, as DNA: TGTGCCAGCAGAACCGGGACCAACCAGATGCACGAGACCCAGTACTTC. The entire variable domain, with the rest obtained from reference TRBV11-2 and TRBJ2-5, is as follows: EAGVAQSPRYKIIEKRQSVAFWCNPISGHATLYWYQQILGQGPKLLIQFQNNGVVDDSQLPKDRFSAERLKGVDSTLKIQPAKLEDSAVYLCASRTGTNQMHETQYFGPGTRLLVL.

This clonotype was counted only a few times. The genes are TRBV20-1 and TRBJ2-7; maybe TRBD1 (6 bases). The germline V gene has CDR1 DFQATT and CDR2 SNEGSKA (reference sequence). CDR3 length equals 14 residues. The V end lost 1 base, the J end lost 5 bases, and 15 bases lay between the germline ends. The CDR3 region has the DNA TGCAGTGCTAGAGCAGACAGGTACCGTGACGAGCAGTACTTC. Its protein product is CSARADRYRDEQYF.

The V and J genes are TRBV7-9 and TRBJ1-1; D is uncertain. Germline-derived CDR1 and CDR2 are SEHNR and FQNEAQ (reference sequence). The CDR3 runs 14 residues. V shed 0 bases and J shed 0 bases, with 5 bases lying between them. The DNA for the CDR3 is TGTGCCAGCAGCTTAGCTTATGTGAACACTGAAGCTTTCTTT. Translation: CASSLAYVNTEAFF.

This clonotype was counted ten times or more. J is TRBJ2-7 and V is TRBV29-1; 8 positions agree with TRBD2. The CDR3 has 15 residues. Per the germline V gene, CDR1 is SQVTM and CDR2 is ANQGSEA. V gave up 1 base and J gave up 1 base; unmatched junction bases: 6. The CDR3 nucleotides read TGCAGCGTTGAAGCCGCGGTAGCGGGGTCCTACGAGCAGTACTTC. Encoded protein: CSVEAAVAGSYEQYF.

This clonotype has at least ten counts. The chain uses TRBV27 and TRBJ1-2, with D possibly being TRBD1 (5 bases). Per germline, CDR1 MNHEY and CDR2 SMNVEV (reference sequence). The CDR3 sequence is 14 residues long. Trimming shortened V by 5 bases and J by 3 bases, and 13 bases separated the two germline ends. CDR3 coding DNA: TGTGCCAGCAGTCGTCGGGGCGCGGACTATGGCTACACCTTC. It encodes CASSRRGADYGYTF.

This clonotype was detected a few times. The rearrangement joins TRBV2 to TRBJ2-1, with 10 bases aligning to TRBD2. The germline CDR1 and CDR2 sequences are SNHLY and FYNNEI. The CDR3 is 21 residues long. The ends lost 4 bases at V and 2 bases at J; junction bases unmatched: 20. The CDR3, as DNA: TGTGCCAGCAGTGTCCCTGGACAGATCCGACTAGCGGGTCGAACCTACAATGAGCAGTTCTTC. As protein: CASSVPGQIRLAGRTYNEQFF.

This clonotype was counted many times. The J gene is TRBJ2-7, the V gene TRBV28; 12 bases line up with TRBD2. CDR1 is MDHEN, CDR2 SYDVKM, per germline. CDR3 size: 15 residues. V trimming: 5 bases; J trimming: 5 bases; junction bases outside the gene matches: 7. CDR3 in amino acids: CASSPSSGRAHEQYF. In DNA form, the CDR3 reads TGTGCCAGCAGTCCTTCTAGCGGGAGGGCCCACGAGCAGTACTTC. Full variable domain (rest looked up from reference TRBV28 and TRBJ2-7): DVKVTQSSRYLVKRTGEKVFLECVQDMDHENMFWYRQDPGLGLRLIYFSYDVKMKEKGDIPEGYSVSREKKERFSLILESASTNQTSMYLCASSPSSGRAHEQYFGPGTRLTVT.